These T cell receptor beta chains were read from a single sample in a study of T cell responses to AZD1222 COVID-19 vaccine. Sequenced by immunoSEQ multiplex PCR; TCRdb stores in-frame clones only, minus some. The profile shows around 190,000 clones, roughly 88% of them singletons. Specimen: peripheral blood, collected on day 0 of AZD1222 vaccination. The receptors derive from an adult in good health. Both conserved end residues are part of each CDR3. D genes are given only for firm matches. Only part of the rows carry a size: once, few, many, or a class if the clone is expanded.

CDR3	DNA	D	J	V	size
CASSSVVGEKNYGYTF	TGTGCCAGCAGCTCAGTGGTGGGGGAGAAGAACTATGGCTACACCTTC	-	TRBJ1-2	TRBV3-1/TRBV3-2	-
CASGGLAVGEQFF	TGCGCCAGCGGGGGGCTAGCGGTAGGTGAGCAGTTCTTC	-	TRBJ2-1	TRBV10-1	-
CASSYGLPYEQYF	TGTGCCAGCAGTTACGGTTTACCCTACGAGCAGTACTTC	-	TRBJ2-7	TRBV6-5	-
CASSSETSGGAYEQYF	TGTGCCAGCAGCTCCGAGACTAGCGGGGGGGCCTACGAGCAGTACTTC	TRBD2	TRBJ2-7	TRBV7-2	-
CASSEGGLGDTQYF	TGTGCCAGCAGTGAAGGGGGGCTGGGAGATACGCAGTATTTT	-	TRBJ2-3	TRBV25-1	-
CSVLGETNEKLFF	TGCAGCGTCCTGGGGGAAACTAATGAAAAACTGTTTTTT	-	TRBJ1-4	TRBV29-1	-
CASSLAGGHEQYF	TGCGCCAGCAGCTTGGCAGGGGGCCACGAGCAGTACTTC	TRBD1	TRBJ2-7	TRBV5-1	-
CASSSGTVVSYNEQFF	TGTGCCAGCAGTTCGGGGACTGTGGTCTCCTACAATGAGCAGTTCTTC	-	TRBJ2-1	TRBV6-5	-
CAWNTVGDTEAFF	TGTGCCTGGAATACCGTAGGGGACACTGAAGCTTTCTTT	-	TRBJ1-1	TRBV30	-
CASSVEQGSDTQYF	TGTGCCAGCAGCGTAGAACAGGGATCAGATACGCAGTATTTT	-	TRBJ2-3	TRBV9	-
CASSLDGSYGYTF	TGCGCCAGCAGCTTGGATGGGAGCTATGGCTACACCTTC	-	TRBJ1-2	TRBV5-1	-
CASSRQDLENTIYF	TGTGCCAGCAGTCGACAGGACTTGGAAAACACCATATATTTT	-	TRBJ1-3	TRBV6-5	-
CATSEVGQPQHF	TGTGCCACCAGTGAGGTAGGCCAGCCCCAGCATTTT	-	TRBJ1-5	TRBV24-1	-
CASSQDAWTGEGQPQHF	TGTGCCAGCAGCCAAGATGCGTGGACAGGGGAGGGTCAGCCCCAGCATTTT	TRBD1	TRBJ1-5	TRBV4-2	-
CASWSATNEKLFF	TGTGCCAGCTGGAGTGCAACTAATGAAAAACTGTTTTTT	-	TRBJ1-4	TRBV6-5	-
CASLDSMNTEAFF	TGTGCCAGCCTGGACAGCATGAACACTGAAGCTTTCTTT	-	TRBJ1-1	TRBV28	-
CSVEDSALANYGYTF	TGCAGCGTTGAAGATAGTGCACTAGCTAACTATGGCTACACCTTC	-	TRBJ1-2	TRBV29-1	-
CASSLDVGYEQYF	TGTGCCAGCAGCTTAGATGTGGGCTACGAGCAGTACTTC	-	TRBJ2-7	TRBV11-3	-
CASSRAGSQRETQYF	TGTGCCAGCAGTCGGGCGGGATCTCAGAGGGAGACCCAGTACTTC	-	TRBJ2-5	TRBV28	-
CASSQDGQGAALTGELFF	TGCGCCAGCAGCCAAGACGGACAGGGGGCAGCGCTCACCGGGGAGCTGTTTTTT	TRBD1	TRBJ2-2	TRBV4-1	few
CASSPSGGEQFF	TGTGCCAGCAGCCCATCGGGGGGCGAGCAGTTCTTC	-	TRBJ2-1	TRBV9	once
CASSERVGGGNQPQHF	TGTGCCAGCAGTGAAAGAGTCGGAGGTGGCAATCAGCCCCAGCATTTT	-	TRBJ1-5	TRBV6-1	-
CAISGEDRGAYEQYF	TGTGCCATCAGTGGGGAGGACAGAGGGGCTTACGAGCAGTACTTC	-	TRBJ2-7	TRBV10-3	-
CASSSPLGGTEAFF	TGTGCCAGCAGCTCCCCGCTAGGGGGCACTGAAGCTTTCTTT	-	TRBJ1-1	TRBV5-5	once
CASSEVSSFSYEQYF	TGTGCCAGCAGTGAAGTGTCTAGCTTCTCCTACGAGCAGTACTTC	-	TRBJ2-7	TRBV6-1	-
CASSTGTVKTEAFF	TGTGCCAGCAGCACCGGGACAGTCAAGACTGAAGCTTTCTTT	TRBD1	TRBJ1-1	TRBV7-9	-
CASTQDSLQETQYF	TGTGCTAGCACGCAGGACAGCTTACAAGAGACCCAGTACTTC	-	TRBJ2-5	TRBV7-7	-
CAWSPPPRLAGTYEQYF	TGTGCCTGGAGTCCCCCCCCCAGACTAGCGGGAACTTACGAGCAGTACTTC	TRBD2	TRBJ2-7	TRBV30	few
CASSLEAGGPTGVLFF	TGCGCCAGCAGCTTGGAGGCAGGGGGCCCCACCGGGGTGCTGTTTTTT	TRBD1	TRBJ2-2	TRBV5-1	-
CASSLRTSAPQETQYF	TGTGCCAGCAGCCTTCGGACCAGCGCCCCCCAAGAGACCCAGTACTTC	-	TRBJ2-5	TRBV7-6	-
CASSPEHFTGELFF	TGTGCCAGCTCACCCGAACACTTCACCGGGGAGCTGTTTTTT	-	TRBJ2-2	TRBV18	few
CASSEGYNQPQHF	TGTGCCAGCAGCGAGGGATACAATCAGCCCCAGCATTTT	-	TRBJ1-5	TRBV9	-
CASSVGTRNTGELFF	TGTGCCAGCAGCGTCGGGACACGGAACACCGGGGAGCTGTTTTTT	-	TRBJ2-2	TRBV9	-
CASSVVGGGSGEAFF	TGTGCCAGCAGCGTAGTGGGAGGGGGGAGTGGTGAAGCTTTCTTT	-	TRBJ1-1	TRBV9	-
CAWSVLGGPGVPGELFF	TGTGCCTGGAGTGTACTTGGGGGGCCTGGGGTCCCCGGGGAGCTGTTTTTT	-	TRBJ2-2	TRBV30	-
CASSFHYEQYF	TGTGCCAGCAGCTTTCACTACGAGCAGTACTTC	-	TRBJ2-7	TRBV28	-
CASSLAPLATQYF	TGTGCCAGCAGCTTAGCTCCGTTGGCGACCCAGTACTTC	-	TRBJ2-5	TRBV11-2	-
CASSLGPKGEFNEQYF	TGTGCCAGCAGCTTGGGACCTAAAGGGGAGTTCAACGAGCAGTACTTC	-	TRBJ2-7	TRBV11-2	-
CASRSPGKGRDEQYF	TGTGCCAGCAGATCGCCGGGTAAAGGGCGCGACGAGCAGTACTTC	-	TRBJ2-7	TRBV6-5	-
CASSRLQGNTIYF	TGCGCCAGCAGCCGCCTACAGGGAAACACCATATATTTT	-	TRBJ1-3	TRBV4-1	-
CASSSDLGAYNSPLHF	TGTGCCAGCAGCTCCGATTTAGGGGCCTATAATTCACCCCTCCACTTT	-	TRBJ1-6	TRBV5-4	-
CASSDPNPGQYF	TGTGCCAGCAGCGACCCTAACCCCGGCCAGTACTTC	-	TRBJ2-5	TRBV9	-